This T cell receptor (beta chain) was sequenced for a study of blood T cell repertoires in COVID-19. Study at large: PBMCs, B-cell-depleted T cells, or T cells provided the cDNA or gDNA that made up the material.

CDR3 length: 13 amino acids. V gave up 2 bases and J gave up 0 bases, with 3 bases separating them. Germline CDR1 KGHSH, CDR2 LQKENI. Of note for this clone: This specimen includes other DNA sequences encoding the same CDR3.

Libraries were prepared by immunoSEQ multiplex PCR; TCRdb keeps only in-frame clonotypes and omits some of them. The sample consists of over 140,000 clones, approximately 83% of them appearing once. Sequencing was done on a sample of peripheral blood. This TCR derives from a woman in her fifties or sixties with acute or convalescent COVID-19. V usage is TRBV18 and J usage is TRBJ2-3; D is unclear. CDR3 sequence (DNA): TGTGCCAGCTCACCAAGCAGCACAGATACGCAGTATTTT. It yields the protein CASSPSSTDTQYF.